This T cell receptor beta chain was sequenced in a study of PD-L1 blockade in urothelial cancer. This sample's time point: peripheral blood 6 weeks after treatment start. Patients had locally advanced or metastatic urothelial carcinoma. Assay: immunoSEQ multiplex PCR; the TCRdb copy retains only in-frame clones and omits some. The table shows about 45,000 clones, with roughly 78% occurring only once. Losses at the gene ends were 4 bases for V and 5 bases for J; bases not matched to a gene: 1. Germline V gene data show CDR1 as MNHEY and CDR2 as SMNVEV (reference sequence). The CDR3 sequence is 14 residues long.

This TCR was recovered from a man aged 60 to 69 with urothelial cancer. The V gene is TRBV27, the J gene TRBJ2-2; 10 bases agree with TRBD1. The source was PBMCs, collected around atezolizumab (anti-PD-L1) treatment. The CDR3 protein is CASSSGQGTGELFF. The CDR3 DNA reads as TGTGCCAGCAGTTCGGGACAGGGGACCGGGGAGCTGTTTTTT.